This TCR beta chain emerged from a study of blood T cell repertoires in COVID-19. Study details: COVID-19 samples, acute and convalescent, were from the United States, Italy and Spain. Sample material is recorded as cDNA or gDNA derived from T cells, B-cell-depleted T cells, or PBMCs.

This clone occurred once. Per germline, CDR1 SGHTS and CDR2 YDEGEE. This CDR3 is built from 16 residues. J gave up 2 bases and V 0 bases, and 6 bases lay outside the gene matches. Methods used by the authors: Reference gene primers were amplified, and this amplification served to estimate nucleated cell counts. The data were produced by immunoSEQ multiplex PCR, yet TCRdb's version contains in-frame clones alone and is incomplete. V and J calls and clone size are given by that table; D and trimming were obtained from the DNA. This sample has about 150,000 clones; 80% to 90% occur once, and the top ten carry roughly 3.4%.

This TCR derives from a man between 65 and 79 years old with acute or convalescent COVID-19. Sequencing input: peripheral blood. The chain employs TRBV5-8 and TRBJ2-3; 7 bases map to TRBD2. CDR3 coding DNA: TGTGCCAGCAGCTTGGCACGGGGGGTCCTCACAGATACGCAGTATTTT. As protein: CASSLARGVLTDTQYF.